These 28 T cell receptor beta chains were sequenced from one sample in a study of T cells after yellow fever vaccination. MiXCR, applied by TCRdb to the 5' RACE reads, yields one record per CDR3 protein. This table holds tens of thousands of distinct CDR3 sequences, roughly 5.6% found once. The input for sequencing was PBMCs, either bulk or a sorted T-cell subset (CD4+, CD8+, memory, or dextramer-sorted; not recorded which), taken approximately 47 days after the first yellow fever vaccination. The receptors come from a man between 18 and 29 years old who received the YFV17D yellow fever vaccine.

This clonotype was recorded at least ten times. The chain combines TRBV7-2 with TRBJ2-3, with no clear D. Trimming took 0 bases from V and 5 from J, leaving 6 bases between them. Per germline, CDR1 SGHTA and CDR2 FQGNSA. The CDR3 has 13 residues. The CDR3, as DNA: TGTGCCAGCAGCTTAGCTAGCTTAGATACGCAGTATTTT. Amino acids: CASSLASLDTQYF.

This clonotype was counted many times. The J gene is TRBJ2-1, the V gene TRBV19; 9 nucleotides line up with TRBD1. V trimming: 6 bases; J trimming: 6 bases; junction bases outside the gene matches: 9. Germline CDR1 LNHDA, CDR2 SQIVND (reference sequence). The CDR3 extends over 15 amino acids. The CDR3 is CASRPGDRDSNEQFF. The CDR3 coding sequence is TGTGCCAGTAGGCCCGGGGACAGGGATTCCAATGAGCAGTTCTTC.

The table lists this clonotype with many counts. The DNA of the CDR3 is TGTGCCAGCAGCCAAGTTGGCTGGGGCTATGGCTACACCTTC. Its protein is CASSQVGWGYGYTF. The chain links TRBV3-1 to TRBJ1-2; no definite D call. The CDR3 consists of 14 residues. The V gene's germline CDR1 is LGHDT and CDR2 YNNKEL (reference sequence). V lost 1 base, J lost 4 bases, and 10 bases lay in between.

This clonotype was recorded many times. V and J are TRBV5-5 and TRBJ2-5; D ambiguous. V lost 2 bases and J lost 1, with 9 bases in between. The CDR3 contains 14 residues. Germline lookup yields CDR1 SGHKS and CDR2 YYEKEE (reference sequence). The CDR3 loop reads CASSFRGSQETQYF. CDR3 in DNA: TGTGCCAGCAGCTTTCGTGGGTCCCAAGAGACCCAGTACTTC.

This clonotype was counted at least ten times. The chain uses TRBV5-1 and TRBJ2-5, with D possibly TRBD1 on 6 matching bases. CDR3 length: 13 amino acids. Germline V gene sequence: CDR1 SGHRS, CDR2 YFSETQ. The germline V and J ends were trimmed by 4 bases and 1 base, with 8 bases remaining between them. The CDR3 DNA reads as TGCGCCAGCAGCCCGGACAGCCAAGAGACCCAGTACTTC. Protein sequence: CASSPDSQETQYF.

At least ten counts were recorded for this clonotype. The chain links TRBV7-2 to TRBJ2-3, with D maybe TRBD2 (6 bases). The CDR3 is made up of 15 amino acids. Deletions cut 5 bases from V and 0 bases from J, with 12 bases between. CDR1 SGHTA and CDR2 FQGNSA come from the germline V gene. The CDR3 nucleotides read TGTGCCAGCAGCGCCCCCGGGACTAGCACAGATACGCAGTATTTT. This encodes CASSAPGTSTDTQYF.

This clonotype was found many times. The genes are TRBV18 and TRBJ1-2; the D gene is possibly TRBD1 (6 bases). This CDR3 has 15 residues. Germline V gene sequence: CDR1 KGHSH, CDR2 LQKENI. V lost 2 bases and J 4 bases, leaving 14 bases between the germline ends. The CDR3 coding sequence is TGTGCCAGCTCACCATCACCGACAGGCTTCTATGGCTACACCTTC. Its translation is CASSPSPTGFYGYTF.

Ten or more counts support this clonotype. The gene calls are TRBV10-3 and TRBJ2-2, with D perhaps assigned TRBD1 or TRBD2 (5 bases each). The V end was cut by 5 bases, the J end by 3 bases, with 16 bases between. CDR1 is ENHRY, CDR2 SYGVKD, per germline. This CDR3 comprises 16 residues. DNA for the CDR3: TGTGCCATCAGTAAACGACCGGGACGGGACACCGGGGAGCTGTTTTTT. Translating gives CAISKRPGRDTGELFF.

This clonotype was seen many times. V is TRBV15 and J is TRBJ2-7; no clear D. The germline V gene encodes CDR1 LNHNV and CDR2 YYDKDF (reference sequence). The CDR3 length is 13 residues. Trimming left V 4 bases short and J 2 bases short, with 9 bases between. CDR3 sequence: CATSTGLAYEQYV. The DNA of the CDR3 is TGTGCCACCAGCACGGGCTTGGCCTACGAGCAGTACGTC.

This clonotype was detected many times. The gene calls are TRBV10-3 and TRBJ2-1; 10 bases agree with TRBD1. CDR1 is ENHRY and CDR2 is SYGVKD in the germline V gene. CDR3 length equals 12 residues. J gave up 6 bases and V 11 bases, and 4 bases lay outside the gene matches. DNA for the CDR3: TGTGCCCTGAGGACAGGGGGCAATGAGCAGTTCTTC. This codes for CALRTGGNEQFF.

This clonotype was counted ten times or more. This chain links TRBV3-1 with TRBJ2-1; tentative D call: TRBD2 (6 bases). With 4 bases removed from V and 4 bases from J, the gap between germline ends came to 14 bases. The CDR3 covers 15 residues. Germline CDR1 and CDR2: LGHDT and YNNKEL (reference sequence). The CDR3 DNA follows: TGTGCCAGCAGCCCAAATAGCGGAGCATACAATGAGCAGTTCTTC. As protein: CASSPNSGAYNEQFF.

This clonotype was counted ten times or more. The chain employs TRBV4-2 and TRBJ1-6; 9 nucleotides line up with TRBD1. Trimming cost V 0 bases and J 6 bases; bases outside gene matches: 3. Germline CDR1 LGHNA, CDR2 YNFKEQ. The length of the CDR3 is 16 residues. The CDR3 is CASSQDPGQGNSPLHF. The CDR3, as DNA: TGTGCCAGCAGCCAAGATCCGGGACAGGGTAATTCACCCCTCCACTTT.

Many counts were recorded for this clonotype. The gene calls are TRBV6-2 or TRBV6-3 and TRBJ2-7; D is unresolved. In germline, CDR1 is MNHEY, CDR2 SVGEGT. The CDR3 extends over 15 amino acids. With 6 bases removed from V and 0 bases from J, the gap between germline ends came to 15 bases. The CDR3 loop is CASSPSLDSSYEQYF. CDR3 nucleotides: TGTGCCAGCAGCCCTAGTCTCGATAGCTCCTACGAGCAGTACTTC.

There are many counts of this clonotype. J is TRBJ2-1 and V is TRBV11-2; D call uncertain. Trimming shortened V by 1 base and J by 9 bases, and 10 bases separated the two germline ends. From germline, CDR1 is SGHAT and CDR2 FQNNGV. The CDR3 runs to 13 residues. DNA of the CDR3: TGTGCCAGCAGCTTAGGTTATTGGTTTGAGCAGTTCTTC. This codes for CASSLGYWFEQFF.

This clonotype was seen at least ten times. The chain carries TRBV7-9 and TRBJ2-1; D uncertain. The CDR3 is 15 residues long. V was cut by 1 base and J by 0 bases, with 7 bases left in between. Germline assignment: CDR1 SEHNR and CDR2 FQNEAQ (reference sequence). CDR3 amino acids: CASSLEGRSYNEQFF. The CDR3 bases are TGTGCCAGCAGCTTAGAAGGCCGCTCCTACAATGAGCAGTTCTTC.

The chain uses TRBV4-3 and TRBJ1-3, with D unresolved. Germline V CDR1 and CDR2: LGHNA, YSLEER. V lost 1 base to trimming and J lost 5 bases, with 9 bases between them. This CDR3 comprises 14 residues. CDR3: CASSQVGIRNTIYF. The CDR3 bases are TGCGCCAGCAGCCAAGTCGGGATCAGAAACACCATATATTTT.

This clonotype was seen repeatedly, ten times or more. This chain joins TRBV3-1 and TRBJ2-3, with D uncertain. CDR1 is LGHDT and CDR2 is YNNKEL in the germline V gene (reference sequence). This CDR3 comprises 15 residues. With 0 bases removed from V and 4 bases from J, the gap between germline ends came to 11 bases. Here the CDR3 reads CASSQDRLDADTQYF. CDR3 in DNA: TGTGCCAGCAGCCAAGATCGGCTAGATGCAGATACGCAGTATTTT.

V and J are TRBV20-1 and TRBJ1-2; maybe TRBD1 (5 bases). The CDR3 runs to 11 residues. V was cut by 6 bases and J by 4 bases, with 9 bases left in between. Germline CDR1 and CDR2: DFQATT and SNEGSKA (reference sequence). The CDR3 sequence: CSAGTRYGYTF. CDR3 nucleotide sequence: TGCAGTGCCGGGACCCGCTATGGCTACACCTTC.

The table lists this clonotype with many counts. The chain joins TRBV12-3 or TRBV12-4 to TRBJ2-3, with 10 bases lining up with TRBD2. The CDR3 runs 15 residues. With 2 bases clipped from V and 5 bases from J, the junction kept 4 bases outside the gene matches. The CDR3 coding sequence is TGTGCCAGCAGTTTAAGCGGGGGGGCTGTAGATACGCAGTATTTT. Its protein is CASSLSGGAVDTQYF.

In its sample, this clonotype was seen many times. This chain connects TRBV20-1 to TRBJ2-7; 8 bases fit TRBD2. Germline CDR1 and CDR2: DFQATT and SNEGSKA (reference sequence). CDR3 length: 14 amino acids. V lost 3 bases and J lost 5; bases outside the gene matches: 9. The CDR3 DNA reads TGCAGTGCTAGGTCCGGGGGGGAGGATCACGAGCAGTACTTC. This codes for CSARSGGEDHEQYF.

The chain is built from TRBV4-1 and TRBJ1-6; D unresolved. The V gene lost 2 bases and the J gene lost 7 bases, with 9 bases spanning the gap. CDR3 length: 14 residues. The V gene's germline CDR1 is MGHRA and CDR2 YSYEKL. DNA for the CDR3: TGCGCCAGCAGCCAAAGACTGGGAAATTCACCCCTCCACTTT. Protein sequence: CASSQRLGNSPLHF.

This clonotype was found many times. V and J are TRBV20-1 and TRBJ2-5; D remains unclear. Trimming removed 0 bases from V and 2 bases from J, with 7 bases in between. The CDR3 loop spans 13 amino acids. Germline V gene lookup returns CDR1 DFQATT and CDR2 SNEGSKA (reference sequence). CDR3 sequence (DNA): TGCAGTGCTAGAGACGGTCATCAAGAGACCCAGTACTTC. It encodes CSARDGHQETQYF.

This clonotype came up many times. The rearrangement links TRBV19 to TRBJ2-1; a possible D gene is TRBD2 (7 bases). CDR1 and CDR2 (germline): LNHDA, SQIVND (reference sequence). Trimming shortened V by 5 bases and J by 6 bases, and 17 bases separated the two germline ends. The CDR3 is 15 amino acids. CDR3 protein: CASSVRDKRGNEQFF. In DNA, the CDR3 is TGTGCCAGTAGTGTCCGGGACAAGCGGGGCAATGAGCAGTTCTTC.

This clonotype appeared many times. The rearrangement uses TRBV20-1 and TRBJ1-5; 9 nucleotides agree with TRBD1. This CDR3 is 13 amino acids long. V gave up 3 bases and J gave up 4 bases; unmatched junction bases: 1. CDR1 and CDR2 from the germline V gene are DFQATT and SNEGSKA (reference sequence). Written as DNA, the CDR3 is TGCAGTGCTAGGGGACAGGGAAATCAGCCCCAGCATTTT. Translating it yields CSARGQGNQPQHF.

This clonotype came up many times. The V and J genes are TRBV9 and TRBJ2-5; D gene unclear. This CDR3 is built from 13 residues. The germline V gene encodes CDR1 SGDLS and CDR2 YYNGEE. Trimming stripped 0 bases from V and 4 bases from J, with 7 bases between. CDR3 sequence reads: CASSVAVGETQYF. CDR3 DNA: TGTGCCAGCAGCGTAGCTGTGGGAGAGACCCAGTACTTC.

This clonotype came up many times. The chain couples TRBV5-1 to TRBJ2-1; 13 nucleotides align to TRBD2. The CDR3 consists of 14 residues. V dropped 2 bases and J dropped 9; count of bases not matched to a gene: 2. CDR1 is SGHRS, CDR2 YFSETQ, per germline. DNA of the CDR3: TGCGCCAGCAGCTTACTAGCGGGGGGGTTTGAGCAGTTCTTC. Protein: CASSLLAGGFEQFF.

This clonotype was observed at least ten times. V gene TRBV4-1 combines with J gene TRBJ1-1, with D possibly being TRBD1 (6 bases). Between the trimmed V and J ends, which lost 5 bases and 10 bases, there was a span of 23 bases. The CDR3 consists of 15 residues. Germline CDR1 and CDR2: MGHRA and YSYEKL. CDR3 protein: CASSINRVGRPGAFF. The CDR3 bases are TGCGCCAGCAGCATAAACAGGGTCGGGAGACCTGGAGCTTTCTTT.

This clonotype was counted many times. V gene TRBV12-5 combines with J gene TRBJ1-2; D unclear. The germline gives CDR1 LGHNT, CDR2 FRNRAP. The CDR3 length is 14 residues. Trimming cost V 0 bases and J 1 base, with 6 bases left between them. Here the CDR3 DNA reads TGTGCTAGTGGTTTGGTGGATATTAACTATGGCTACACCTTC. Amino acid sequence: CASGLVDINYGYTF.